A single sample is the source of the 17 T cell receptor beta chains below, sequenced in a study of blood T cell repertoires in COVID-19. Repertoires were generated with immunoSEQ multiplex PCR, while TCRdb's copy carries only in-frame clones and drops some. This table holds about 140,000 clones, approximately 84% found once. The specimen was PBMCs or T cells enriched from blood (not recorded which). Receptors originate from a man between 35 and 55 years old with acute COVID-19.

The chain has TRBV28 and TRBJ1-6; TRBD1 is a possible D gene (6 bases). This CDR3 has 16 residues. CDR1 MDHEN and CDR2 SYDVKM come from the germline V gene. V was trimmed by 5 bases and J by 3 bases, leaving 14 bases between them. In DNA form, the CDR3 reads TGTGCCAGCAGTCTAAGGGGGGGTGGCTATAATTCACCCCTCCACTTT. Amino acid sequence: CASSLRGGGYNSPLHF. The full variable domain, in which reference TRBV28 and TRBJ1-6 provide the parts outside the CDR3, is DVKVTQSSRYLVKRTGEKVFLECVQDMDHENMFWYRQDPGLGLRLIYFSYDVKMKEKGDIPEGYSVSREKKERFSLILESASTNQTSMYLCASSLRGGGYNSPLHFGNGTRLTVT.

This clone showed up just once. The CDR3 bases are TGCGCCAGCAGCCAAACTAGCGGGACGACATACGAGCAGTACTTC. Residues: CASSQTSGTTYEQYF. The chain has TRBV4-1 and TRBJ2-7; 10 positions match TRBD2. Trimming removed 2 bases from V and 4 bases from J; junction bases left unmatched: 5. This CDR3 comprises 15 residues. Per the germline V gene, CDR1 is MGHRA and CDR2 is YSYEKL.

In DNA form, the CDR3 reads TGTGCCAGCAGCGCCAGCAGCGGTTATAGCACAGATACGCAGTATTTT. Its translation: CASSASSGYSTDTQYF. This chain uses TRBV9 with TRBJ2-3; D is perhaps TRBD2 (5 bases). The V and J ends lost 3 bases and 0 bases respectively, with 14 bases between them. Looked up from germline, CDR1 is SGDLS and CDR2 is YYNGEE. The CDR3 contains 16 residues.

V and J are TRBV9 and TRBJ2-1, with 12 bases fitting TRBD2. From germline, CDR1 is SGDLS and CDR2 YYNGEE. J lost 7 bases, V lost 0 bases, and 5 bases had no gene match. This CDR3 contains 16 residues. The CDR3 region is CASSVGHTSGRNEQFF. CDR3 nucleotides: TGTGCCAGCAGCGTAGGACATACTAGCGGGAGGAATGAGCAGTTCTTC.

The rearrangement links TRBV6-5 to TRBJ1-2; 9 bases map to TRBD1. Germline V gene lookup returns CDR1 MNHEY and CDR2 SVGAGI. Germline trimming cut 7 bases from V and 3 bases from J; bases unmatched to any gene: 3. This CDR3 is 13 amino acids long. In DNA, the CDR3 is TGTGCCAGCATACAGGGGGCCCACTATGGCTACACCTTC. Translated, it gives CASIQGAHYGYTF.

This clone was counted a few times. The J gene is TRBJ1-2, the V gene TRBV5-1; D gene ambiguous. Trimming shortened V by 0 bases and J by 6 bases, and 6 bases separated the two germline ends. This CDR3 contains 12 residues. Per the germline V gene, CDR1 is SGHRS and CDR2 is YFSETQ. In nucleotides, the CDR3 is TGCGCCAGCAGCTTGGCCGCGGATGGCTACACCTTC. It specifies CASSLAADGYTF.

V is TRBV25-1 and J is TRBJ1-5; D is ambiguous. There are 14 residues in the CDR3. Deletions cut 4 bases from V and 6 bases from J, with 13 bases between. Germline lookup yields CDR1 MGHDK and CDR2 SYGVNS. Written as DNA, the CDR3 is TGTGCCAGCAGTGGGGTTTGGGAGACTCAGCCCCAGCATTTT. This gives the protein CASSGVWETQPQHF.

The gene calls are TRBV19 and TRBJ2-2, with D hard to call. Germline V gene data show CDR1 as LNHDA and CDR2 as SQIVND (reference sequence). V was trimmed by 2 bases and J by 4 bases, leaving 8 bases between them. The CDR3 runs to 14 residues. CDR3 region: CASSIFQFTGELFF. The CDR3, as DNA: TGTGCCAGTAGTATATTCCAATTCACCGGGGAGCTGTTTTTT.

The rearrangement links TRBV28 to TRBJ2-1; possibly TRBD2 for D (5 bases). The CDR3 is made up of 14 amino acids. V dropped 8 bases and J dropped 5 bases, with 16 bases sitting between them. CDR1 and CDR2 from the germline V gene are MDHEN and SYDVKM. CDR3 DNA sequence: TGTGCCAGCTCCCGACCGGGGTCGGACAATGAGCAGTTCTTC. Protein sequence: CASSRPGSDNEQFF.

This clone was seen a few times. V and J are TRBV7-9 and TRBJ1-3, with 10 bases aligning to TRBD1. CDR1 is SEHNR, CDR2 FQNEAQ, per germline (reference sequence). J lost 7 bases, V lost 1 base, and 4 bases had no gene match. The CDR3 loop spans 15 amino acids. The CDR3 DNA reads TGTGCCAGCAGCTTAGGCGGACAGGGGGTCAACACCATATATTTT. This gives the protein CASSLGGQGVNTIYF.

This chain connects TRBV5-8 to TRBJ2-1, with D unresolved. The germline CDR1 and CDR2 sequences are SGHTS and YDEGEE. The CDR3 runs 14 residues. Trimming stripped 1 base from V and 9 bases from J, with 14 bases between. CDR3 coding DNA: TGTGCCAGCAGCTTGTGGCAGGAAGGTAGTGAGCAGTTCTTC. Encoded protein: CASSLWQEGSEQFF.

The rearrangement joins TRBV6-5 to TRBJ1-5; D call uncertain. Germline values: CDR1 MNHEY, CDR2 SVGAGI. V was clipped by 2 bases and J by 4 bases, with 3 bases between them. CDR3 length equals 12 residues. In DNA form, the CDR3 reads TGTGCCAGCAGTTACCTTAATCAGCCCCAGCATTTT. Translation gives CASSYLNQPQHF.

This clone was seen more than once but under ten times. J is TRBJ2-4 and V is TRBV4-2, with 7 positions matching TRBD1. With 10 bases clipped from V and 5 bases from J, the junction kept 8 bases outside the gene matches. This CDR3 has 13 residues. Germline V gene sequence: CDR1 LGHNA, CDR2 YNFKEQ. As DNA, the CDR3 is TGTGCCACCTCACAGGGGCGGGAAAACATTCAGTACTTC. Translation: CATSQGRENIQYF.

This rearrangement joins TRBV7-2 to TRBJ2-1, with TRBD1 as a possible D gene (6 bases). The CDR3 covers 14 residues. From germline, CDR1 is SGHTA and CDR2 FQGNSA. Trimming cost V 6 bases and J 10 bases, with 19 bases left between them. The CDR3 bases are TGTGCCAGCAGTTCCGGGACATGGGCAAGAGAGCAGTTCTTC. Encoded protein: CASSSGTWAREQFF.

This chain links TRBV5-1 with TRBJ2-3, with 8 bases matching TRBD1. The CDR3 loop spans 15 amino acids. CDR1 is SGHRS and CDR2 is YFSETQ in the germline V gene. Trimming cost V 9 bases and J 1 base; bases outside gene matches: 10. The DNA for the CDR3 is TGCGCCACCCAGGACAGGGATGGTGGCACAGATACGCAGTATTTT. Translation: CATQDRDGGTDTQYF. The full variable domain, in which reference TRBV5-1 and TRBJ2-3 provide the parts outside the CDR3, is KAGVTQTPRYLIKTRGQQVTLSCSPISGHRSVSWYQQTPGQGLQFLFEYFSETQRNKGNFPGRFSGRQFSNSRSEMNVSTLELGDSALYLCATQDRDGGTDTQYFGPGTRLTVL.

The rearrangement links TRBV5-6 to TRBJ2-1, with D perhaps matching TRBD2 (5 bases). The CDR3 consists of 15 residues. Trimming removed 4 bases from V and 2 bases from J, with 13 bases in between. Germline CDR1 SGHDT, CDR2 YYEEEE. CDR3 DNA: TGTGCCAGCAGCACATTAGCGTCGGCCTACAATGAGCAGTTCTTC. Residues: CASSTLASAYNEQFF.

V usage is TRBV19 and J usage is TRBJ2-3; 7 bases fit TRBD1. With V trimmed by 2 bases and J by 3 bases, 2 bases remained unmatched. Germline CDR1 and CDR2: LNHDA and SQIVND (reference sequence). This CDR3 region has 14 residues. The CDR3 protein is CASSIPGQTDTQYF. DNA of the CDR3: TGTGCCAGTAGTATACCGGGACAGACAGATACGCAGTATTTT.